One TCR beta chain is described in this entry. This record belongs to a study of blood T cell repertoires in COVID-19. Study context: Donors in the United States, Italy and Spain gave samples during acute or convalescent COVID-19.

While infection was still active, Seattle patients were enrolled and then followed longitudinally. V was pared by 12 bases and J by 9 bases, with 20 bases between. The CDR3 contains 14 residues. Looked up from germline, CDR1 is KGHDR and CDR2 is SFDVKD. In the original analysis: Amplifying reference gene primers gave estimates of nucleated cell counts. The data were produced by immunoSEQ multiplex PCR, yet TCRdb's version contains in-frame clones alone and is incomplete. Clone size and the V and J calls come from that table; the DNA yielded D and trimming. The repertoire includes 200,000 to 250,000 clones, around 89% of them detected once, and 2% to 3% sits in the top ten.

This chain connects TRBV24-1 to TRBJ1-6, with D tentatively TRBD1 (6 bases). The sequence came from a young man with COVID-19, enrolled during active disease. Input material: peripheral blood. CDR3 sequence reads: CASSAGTTGSPLHF. In DNA, the CDR3 is TGTGCCTCCTCCGCCGGAACGACAGGTTCACCCCTCCACTTT.